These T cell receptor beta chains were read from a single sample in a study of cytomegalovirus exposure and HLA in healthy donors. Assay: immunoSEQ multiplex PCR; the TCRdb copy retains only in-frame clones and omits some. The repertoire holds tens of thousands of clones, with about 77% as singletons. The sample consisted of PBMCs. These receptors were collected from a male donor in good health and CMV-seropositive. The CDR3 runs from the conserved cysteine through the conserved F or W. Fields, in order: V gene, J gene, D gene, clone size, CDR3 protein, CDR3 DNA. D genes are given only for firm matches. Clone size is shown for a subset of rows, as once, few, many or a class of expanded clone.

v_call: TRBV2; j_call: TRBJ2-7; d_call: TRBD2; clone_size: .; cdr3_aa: CASRLTSGSFQEQYF; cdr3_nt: TGTGCCAGCAGATTGACTAGCGGGAGCTTTCAGGAGCAGTACTTC
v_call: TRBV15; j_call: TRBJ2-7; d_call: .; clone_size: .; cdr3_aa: CATSRAGTQQYEQYF; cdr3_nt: TGTGCCACCAGCAGAGCGGGGACACAACAATACGAGCAGTACTTC
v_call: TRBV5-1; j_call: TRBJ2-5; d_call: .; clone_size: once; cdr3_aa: CASSLDGGGGLLETQYF; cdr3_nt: TGCGCCAGCAGCTTGGACGGGGGCGGGGGCTTGTTGGAGACCCAGTACTTC
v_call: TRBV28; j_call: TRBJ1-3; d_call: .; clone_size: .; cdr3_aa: CASSFMGHIYF; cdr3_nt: TGTGCCAGCAGTTTTATGGGACACATATATTTT
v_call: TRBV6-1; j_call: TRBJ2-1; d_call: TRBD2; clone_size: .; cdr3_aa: CASSGIVGVGGRQFF; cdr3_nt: TGTGCCAGCAGTGGAATAGTGGGAGTCGGGGGGAGGCAGTTCTTC
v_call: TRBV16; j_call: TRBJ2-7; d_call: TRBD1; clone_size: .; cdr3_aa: CASSQSTRGLNEQYF; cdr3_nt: TGTGCCAGCAGCCAATCGACCAGGGGGCTCAACGAGCAGTACTTC
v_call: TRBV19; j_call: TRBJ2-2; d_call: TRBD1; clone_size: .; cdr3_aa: CASRGNQGTGNTGELFF; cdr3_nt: TGTGCCAGTCGAGGGAACCAAGGGACAGGGAACACCGGGGAGCTGTTTTTT
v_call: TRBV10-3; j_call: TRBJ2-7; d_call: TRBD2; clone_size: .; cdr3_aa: CAIGGRTGGPSYEQYF; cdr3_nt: TGTGCCATCGGAGGGAGGACGGGAGGGCCGTCCTACGAGCAGTACTTC
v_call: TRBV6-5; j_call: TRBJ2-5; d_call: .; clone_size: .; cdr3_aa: CASSSSGWGVRETQYF; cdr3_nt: TGTGCCAGCAGTTCATCGGGGTGGGGGGTGCGAGAGACCCAGTACTTC
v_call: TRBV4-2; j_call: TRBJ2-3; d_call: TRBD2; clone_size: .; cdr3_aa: CASSQLETSGSTDTQYF; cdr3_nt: TGTGCCAGCAGCCAACTCGAGACTAGCGGAAGCACAGATACGCAGTATTTT
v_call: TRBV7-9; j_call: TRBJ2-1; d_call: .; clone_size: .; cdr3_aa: CASSLLGGGLRGEQFF; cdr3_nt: TGTGCCAGCAGCTTGCTGGGTGGAGGGCTCCGGGGTGAGCAGTTCTTC
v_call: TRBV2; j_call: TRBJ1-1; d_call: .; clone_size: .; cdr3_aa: CASSVEKMTGPEAFF; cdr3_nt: TGTGCCAGCAGTGTAGAGAAAATGACAGGACCTGAAGCTTTCTTT
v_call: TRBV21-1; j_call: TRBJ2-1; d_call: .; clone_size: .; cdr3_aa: CASSPHPGTSKGNEQFF; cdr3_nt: TGTGCCAGCAGCCCCCATCCCGGGACTAGCAAGGGAAATGAGCAGTTCTTC
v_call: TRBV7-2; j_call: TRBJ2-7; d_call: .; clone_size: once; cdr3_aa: CASSLEQYRESYEQYF; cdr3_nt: TGTGCCAGCAGCTTAGAGCAATACAGGGAGTCCTACGAGCAGTACTTC
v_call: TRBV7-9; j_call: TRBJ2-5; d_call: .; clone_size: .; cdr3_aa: CASSLVAADQETQYF; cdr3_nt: TGTGCCAGCAGCTTAGTCGCGGCAGATCAAGAGACCCAGTACTTC
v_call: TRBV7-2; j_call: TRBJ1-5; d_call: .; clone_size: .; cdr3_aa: CASSLGATSNQPQHF; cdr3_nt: TGTGCCAGCAGCTTAGGAGCGACGAGCAATCAGCCCCAGCATTTT
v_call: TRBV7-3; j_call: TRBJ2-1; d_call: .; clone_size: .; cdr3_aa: CASSLAGTPHEQFF; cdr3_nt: TGTGCCAGCAGCTTAGCGGGAACCCCTCATGAGCAGTTCTTC
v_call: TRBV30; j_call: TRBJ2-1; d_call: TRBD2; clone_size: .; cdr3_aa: CAWSVRAGGWNEQFF; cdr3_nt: TGTGCCTGGAGTGTACGGGCGGGAGGGTGGAATGAGCAGTTCTTC
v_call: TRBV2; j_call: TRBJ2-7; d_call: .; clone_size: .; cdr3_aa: CASGSSWEQYF; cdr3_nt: TGTGCCAGCGGGTCTAGCTGGGAGCAGTACTTC
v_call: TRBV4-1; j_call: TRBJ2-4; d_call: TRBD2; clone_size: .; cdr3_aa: CASSQGGLAGGGAKNIQYF; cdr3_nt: TGCGCCAGCAGCCAAGGGGGACTAGCGGGAGGTGGAGCCAAAAACATTCAGTACTTC
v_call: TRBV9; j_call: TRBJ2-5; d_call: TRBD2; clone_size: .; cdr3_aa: CASSDGTSEETQYF; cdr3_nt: TGTGCCAGCAGCGACGGGACTAGCGAAGAGACCCAGTACTTC
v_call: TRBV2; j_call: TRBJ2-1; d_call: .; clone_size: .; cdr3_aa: CASSETVQQFF; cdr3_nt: TGTGCCAGCAGTGAAACGGTTCAGCAGTTCTTC
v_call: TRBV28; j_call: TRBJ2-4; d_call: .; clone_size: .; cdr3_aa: CASSSPVVQYF; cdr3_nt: TGTGCCAGCAGTTCCCCTGTTGTTCAGTACTTC
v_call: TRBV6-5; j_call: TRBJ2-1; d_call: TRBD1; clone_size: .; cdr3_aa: CASRPGTGAYNEQFF; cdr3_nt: TGTGCCAGCAGACCCGGGACAGGGGCCTACAATGAGCAGTTCTTC
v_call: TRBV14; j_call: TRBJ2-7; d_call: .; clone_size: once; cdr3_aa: CASSSLEISVEQYF; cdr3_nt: TGTGCCAGCAGCTCTCTCGAAATATCGGTAGAGCAGTACTTC
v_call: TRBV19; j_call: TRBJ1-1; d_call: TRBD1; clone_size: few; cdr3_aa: CASKPQGAGTEAFF; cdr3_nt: TGTGCCAGTAAACCACAGGGGGCGGGCACTGAAGCTTTCTTT
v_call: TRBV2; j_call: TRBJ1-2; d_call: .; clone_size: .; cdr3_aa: CASSGGQLTAYGYTF; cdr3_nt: TGTGCCAGCAGTGGCGGACAGCTGACCGCCTATGGCTACACCTTC
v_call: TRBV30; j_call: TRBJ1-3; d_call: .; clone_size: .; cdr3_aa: CAWRLFSGNTIYF; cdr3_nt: TGTGCCTGGCGACTCTTCTCTGGAAACACCATATATTTT
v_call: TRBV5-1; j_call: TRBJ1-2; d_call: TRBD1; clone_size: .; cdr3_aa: CASSLAGTGAYGYTF; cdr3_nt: TGCGCCAGCAGCTTGGCCGGCACAGGGGCCTATGGCTACACCTTC
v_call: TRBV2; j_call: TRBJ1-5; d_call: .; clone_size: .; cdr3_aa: CASERSRVNQPQHF; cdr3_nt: TGTGCCAGCGAACGGAGCAGAGTGAATCAGCCCCAGCATTTT
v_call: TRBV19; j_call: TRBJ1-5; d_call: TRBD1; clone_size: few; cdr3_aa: CASSTGAGRNQPQHF; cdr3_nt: TGTGCCAGCTCGACAGGGGCGGGTAGAAATCAGCCCCAGCATTTT
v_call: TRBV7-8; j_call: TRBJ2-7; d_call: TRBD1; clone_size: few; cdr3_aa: CASSLSQGAWEQYF; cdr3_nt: TGTGCCAGCAGCTTATCCCAGGGGGCTTGGGAGCAGTACTTC
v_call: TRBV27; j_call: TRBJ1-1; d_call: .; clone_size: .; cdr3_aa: CASSLWGGNTEAFF; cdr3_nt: TGTGCCAGCAGTTTATGGGGAGGGAACACTGAAGCTTTCTTT
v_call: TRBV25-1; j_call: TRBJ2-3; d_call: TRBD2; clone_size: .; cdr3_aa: CASSESSPSGRRSTQYF; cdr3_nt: TGTGCCAGCAGTGAATCTAGCCCTAGCGGGCGGAGGAGTACGCAGTATTTT
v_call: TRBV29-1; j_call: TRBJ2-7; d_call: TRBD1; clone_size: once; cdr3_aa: CSAGRDGTGPSSYEQYF; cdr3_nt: TGCAGCGCTGGTCGGGACGGGACAGGGCCGAGCTCCTACGAGCAGTACTTC
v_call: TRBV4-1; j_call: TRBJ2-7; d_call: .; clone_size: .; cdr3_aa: CASGRSAVRTCAYEQYF; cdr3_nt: TGCGCCAGCGGAAGGTCCGCGGTCAGAACGTGCGCCTACGAGCAGTACTTC
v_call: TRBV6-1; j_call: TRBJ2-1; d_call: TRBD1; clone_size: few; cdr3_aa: CASSALTDRERGNEQFF; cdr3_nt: TGTGCCAGCAGTGCGCTAACCGACAGGGAACGGGGCAATGAGCAGTTCTTC
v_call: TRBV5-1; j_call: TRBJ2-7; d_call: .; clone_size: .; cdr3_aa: CASSLAGRSYEQYF; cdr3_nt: TGCGCCAGCAGCTTGGCGGGGAGGTCCTACGAGCAGTACTTC
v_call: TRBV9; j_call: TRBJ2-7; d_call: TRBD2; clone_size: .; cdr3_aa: CASSVGVSGSHEQYF; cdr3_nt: TGTGCCAGCAGCGTAGGGGTTAGCGGGAGCCACGAGCAGTACTTC
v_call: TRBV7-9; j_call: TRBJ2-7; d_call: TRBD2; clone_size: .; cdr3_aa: CASSPVRGPSGPPYEQYF; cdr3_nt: TGTGCCAGCAGCCCCGTGCGAGGGCCTAGCGGGCCGCCGTACGAGCAGTACTTC